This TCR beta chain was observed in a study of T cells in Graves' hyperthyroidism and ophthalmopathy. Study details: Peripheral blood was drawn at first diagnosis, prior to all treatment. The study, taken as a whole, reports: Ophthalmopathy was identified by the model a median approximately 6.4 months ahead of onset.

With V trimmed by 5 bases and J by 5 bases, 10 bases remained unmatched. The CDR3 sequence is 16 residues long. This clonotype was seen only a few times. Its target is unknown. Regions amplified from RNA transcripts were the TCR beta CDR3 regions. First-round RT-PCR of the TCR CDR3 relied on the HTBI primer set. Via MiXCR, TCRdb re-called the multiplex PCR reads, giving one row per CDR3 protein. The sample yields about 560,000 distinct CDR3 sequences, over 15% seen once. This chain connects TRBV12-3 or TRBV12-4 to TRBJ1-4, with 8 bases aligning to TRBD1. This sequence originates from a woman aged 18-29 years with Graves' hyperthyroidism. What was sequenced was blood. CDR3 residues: CASSLSGGARNEKLFF. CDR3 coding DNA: TGTGCCAGCAGTCTCTCAGGGGGCGCTCGGAATGAAAAACTGTTTTTT.